This T cell receptor beta chain was sequenced in a study of blood T cell repertoires in COVID-19. As for the study in general: Spain, Italy and the United States supplied samples that represented acute and convalescent COVID-19. Sample material is recorded as cDNA or gDNA derived from T cells, B-cell-depleted T cells, or PBMCs.

Sequencing used immunoSEQ multiplex PCR; TCRdb keeps in-frame clones, though not all of them. The repertoire has roughly 110,000 clones, 70% to 90% of them found once; the top ten carry 4.6%. In this sample, this clone turned up a few times. The sample was peripheral blood. The source of this sequence is a woman between 45 and 60 years old with acute or convalescent COVID-19.

The DNA for the CDR3 is TGTGCCAGCAGTTACACCGGAGGGCCGAGGCCCGGGGAGCTGTTTTTT. It yields the protein CASSYTGGPRPGELFF. This sequence joins TRBV6-5 and TRBJ2-2; a weak D match, TRBD2 (6 bases). Trimming left V 2 bases short and J 6 bases short, with 16 bases between. The V gene's germline CDR1 is MNHEY and CDR2 SVGAGI. CDR3 length: 16 residues.